Listed below are T cell receptor beta chains from one sample, sequenced in a study of cytomegalovirus exposure and HLA in healthy donors. The assay was immunoSEQ multiplex PCR, and TCRdb's table has in-frame clones only and misses some. The data contain under 150,000 clones, approximately 80% of them singletons. Sample: PBMCs. Source of these receptors: a woman younger than 35 in good health and CMV-seronegative. Each CDR3 is given with its conserved first and last residue. The D gene is left open where the match is weak. Only some rows state a clone size, as once, few, many or a class for expanded clones.

abundance	d_gene	v_gene	j_gene	CDR3nt	CDR3aa
NA	NA	TRBV5-1	TRBJ2-1	TGCGCCAGCAGCCAGACAGTATCACGAAACAATGAGCAGTTCTTC	CASSQTVSRNNEQFF
NA	TRBD1	TRBV7-2	TRBJ1-2	TGTGCCAGCAGCGAACGGGACAGCTTCTATGGCTACACCTTC	CASSERDSFYGYTF
NA	NA	TRBV7-7	TRBJ2-2	TGTGCCAGCAGCTCCAGGGATACCGGGGAGCTGTTTTTT	CASSSRDTGELFF
once	TRBD1	TRBV19	TRBJ1-1	TGTGCCAGTAGCTCCAGGACAGGGGACTTGAACACTGAAGCTTTCTTT	CASSSRTGDLNTEAFF
NA	NA	TRBV5-1	TRBJ2-1	TGCGCCAGCAGCTTCAGGGGGGAGAACAATGAGCAGTTCTTC	CASSFRGENNEQFF
NA	NA	TRBV4-3	TRBJ1-2	TGCGCCAGCAGCCGGGCCCCGGGGGGCTACTATGGCTACACCTTC	CASSRAPGGYYGYTF
NA	TRBD1	TRBV13	TRBJ1-1	TGTGCCAGCAGCCCATACGGGACAGCCTACACTGAAGCTTTCTTT	CASSPYGTAYTEAFF
NA	TRBD1	TRBV11-2	TRBJ1-2	TGTGCCAGCAGCTTAGTGGGACAGAGCTATGGCTACACCTTC	CASSLVGQSYGYTF
NA	TRBD1	TRBV19	TRBJ2-1	TGTGCCAGTAGTATGGGGACAGGGGGCGATGAGCAGTTCTTC	CASSMGTGGDEQFF
NA	NA	TRBV5-1	TRBJ2-5	TGCGCCAGCAGCTTGGCAGGACCTAGCCTTGGGGAGCAGTACTTC	CASSLAGPSLGEQYF
NA	TRBD2	TRBV28	TRBJ2-1	TGTGCCAGCAGTTATAGCGGGAGTAGATACAATGAGCAGTTCTTC	CASSYSGSRYNEQFF
NA	NA	TRBV5-6	TRBJ1-3	TGTGCCAGCAGCCCCCTAGGTACCGGAAACACCATATATTTT	CASSPLGTGNTIYF
NA	NA	TRBV5-6	TRBJ1-1	TGTGCCAGCAGCTTGGGGGGGAGGACTGAAGCTTTCTTT	CASSLGGRTEAFF
NA	NA	TRBV14	TRBJ1-5	TGTGCCAGCAGCCAAGATGGCGGTCAGCCCCAGCATTTT	CASSQDGGQPQHF
NA	NA	TRBV29-1	TRBJ2-3	TGCAGCGCCCGACAGGGGAGGGGAACAGATACGCAGTATTTT	CSARQGRGTDTQYF
NA	TRBD1	TRBV5-1	TRBJ1-1	TGCGCCAGCAGCCCTGGACAGGGGGGAGGAACTGAAGCTTTCTTT	CASSPGQGGGTEAFF
NA	TRBD1	TRBV7-2	TRBJ1-2	TGTGCCAGCAGCTTAGACAGGGGCGGCTACACCTTC	CASSLDRGGYTF
NA	TRBD2	TRBV27	TRBJ2-1	TGTGCCAGCAGTTCCAACCCCACGGGGGGGGCCCACAATGAGCAGTTCTTC	CASSSNPTGGAHNEQFF
NA	TRBD2	TRBV7-6	TRBJ2-5	TGTGCCAGCAGCCAAACTTCAGCGGGGGGGAAAGAGACCCAGTACTTC	CASSQTSAGGKETQYF
NA	TRBD1	TRBV19	TRBJ1-4	TGTGCCAGTAGTATGACCAGGACAGGTAACGAAAAACTGTTTTTT	CASSMTRTGNEKLFF
NA	NA	TRBV5-1	TRBJ2-3	TGCGCCAGCAGCTTGGAGTACAGACCCACAGATACGCAGTATTTT	CASSLEYRPTDTQYF
NA	TRBD2	TRBV6-1	TRBJ2-3	TGTGCCAGCAGTGAAGCGGCAAAGGGACTAGCGGTGTATAGCACAGATACGCAGTATTTT	CASSEAAKGLAVYSTDTQYF
NA	NA	TRBV5-4	TRBJ2-5	TGTGCCAGCTCCGGACAGCAAGAGACCCAGTACTTC	CASSGQQETQYF
NA	NA	TRBV27	TRBJ2-5	TGTGCCAGCAGTCAAGGAGGGGCCGGGACCCAGTACTTC	CASSQGGAGTQYF
NA	NA	TRBV27	TRBJ1-5	TGTGCCAGCAGTCCAAGCCGGACACCGAATCAGCCCCAGCATTTT	CASSPSRTPNQPQHF
NA	TRBD1	TRBV14	TRBJ2-3	TGTGCCAGCAGCCCAAGACAGGGCGCCGATACGCAGTATTTT	CASSPRQGADTQYF
NA	NA	TRBV2	TRBJ1-1	TGTGCCAGCAGTGATTCGGGGTCTGAAGCTTTCTTT	CASSDSGSEAFF
NA	TRBD1	TRBV5-4	TRBJ2-2	TGTGCCAGCAGCCCGGGACAGGGGACCGGGGAGCTGTTTTTT	CASSPGQGTGELFF
once	TRBD1	TRBV30	TRBJ2-5	TGTGCCTGGAGTGGGGTAGGGACAGGTCTCAAAGAGACCCAGTACTTC	CAWSGVGTGLKETQYF
NA	TRBD1	TRBV5-4	TRBJ2-3	TGTGCCAGCAGCTACACAGGGGGCACAGATACGCAGTATTTT	CASSYTGGTDTQYF
NA	NA	TRBV28	TRBJ1-5	TGTGCCAGCACCCGGGATCAGCCCCAGCATTTT	CASTRDQPQHF
NA	NA	TRBV19	TRBJ2-3	TGTGCCATTAAAGGGCGAGGGACAGATACGCAGTATTTT	CAIKGRGTDTQYF
NA	NA	TRBV19	TRBJ1-5	TGTGCCAGTAGTATCGGGGGGGGCGGGCATCAGCCCCAGCATTTT	CASSIGGGGHQPQHF
NA	TRBD1	TRBV5-1	TRBJ2-3	TGCGCCAGCAGCTTGGTAGGGGGCAGCACAGATACGCAGTATTTT	CASSLVGGSTDTQYF
NA	TRBD2	TRBV4-1	TRBJ2-1	TGCGCCAGCAGAGGTTGGGAGGGAAAAACCTACAATGAGCAGTTCTTC	CASRGWEGKTYNEQFF
NA	TRBD1	TRBV6-5	TRBJ1-4	TGTGCCAGCAGTTACTCGGACAGGGGTAATGAAAAACTGTTTTTT	CASSYSDRGNEKLFF
NA	TRBD1	TRBV28	TRBJ1-2	TGTGCCAGCAGTCCCACAGGGGATGGCTACACCTTC	CASSPTGDGYTF
NA	TRBD1	TRBV7-6	TRBJ2-1	TGTGCCAGCAGCCCGGGACAGGGCTACAATGAGCAGTTCTTC	CASSPGQGYNEQFF
NA	NA	TRBV11-2	TRBJ2-7	TGTGCCAGCAGCTTATATGAGACACGAAGCTCCTACGAGCAGTACTTC	CASSLYETRSSYEQYF
once	TRBD1	TRBV6-1	TRBJ1-5	TGTGCCAGCAGTGAAGAGGAGACAGGGGGTCAGCCCCAGCATTTT	CASSEEETGGQPQHF
NA	NA	TRBV9	TRBJ2-1	TGTGCCAGCAGCGCCTCCGATCTAGTCAATGAGCAGTTCTTC	CASSASDLVNEQFF
NA	TRBD1	TRBV6-5	TRBJ2-1	TGTGCCAGCAGTGTACGGGACAGCTCCTACAATGAGCAGTTCTTC	CASSVRDSSYNEQFF
NA	TRBD2	TRBV6-4	TRBJ2-1	TGTGCCAGCAGTGAGACGGCGGGAGGGTACAATGAGCAGTTCTTC	CASSETAGGYNEQFF
NA	NA	TRBV28	TRBJ1-5	TGTGCCAGCAGCCCAGGGTCAAATCAGCCCCAGCATTTT	CASSPGSNQPQHF
NA	NA	TRBV7-2	TRBJ2-5	TGTGCCAGCAGCTGGACACAAGAGACCCAGTACTTC	CASSWTQETQYF
NA	NA	TRBV6-6	TRBJ2-3	TGTGCCAGCAGTTACTCGGGGTTTCAGGGTAGGGATACGCAGTATTTT	CASSYSGFQGRDTQYF
NA	NA	TRBV27	TRBJ2-7	TGTGCCACCGTCCGGGGTATGAGCGAGCAGTACTTC	CATVRGMSEQYF
NA	TRBD2	TRBV5-6	TRBJ2-3	TGTGCCAGCACCCTTAGCGGGGATCTCACAGATACGCAGTATTTT	CASTLSGDLTDTQYF
NA	NA	TRBV6-1	TRBJ2-3	TGTGCCAGCAGTGAAGCACTAGCCACAGATACGCAGTATTTT	CASSEALATDTQYF
few	TRBD2	TRBV6-1	TRBJ2-1	TGTGCCAGCAGTGTGAGCGGGAGTGGATACAATGAGCAGTTCTTC	CASSVSGSGYNEQFF
NA	TRBD1	TRBV19	TRBJ1-2	TGTGCCAGTATTCCGGGACAGGGAAACTATGGCTACACCTTC	CASIPGQGNYGYTF
NA	NA	TRBV5-1	TRBJ2-5	TGCGCCAGCAGCTTGGGGGGCGGAGCAGAGACCCAGTACTTC	CASSLGGGAETQYF
NA	NA	TRBV6-5	TRBJ1-1	TGTGCCAGCCAATTCAGGAACGAACCTAATACTGAAGCTTTCTTT	CASQFRNEPNTEAFF
NA	TRBD1	TRBV7-2	TRBJ1-1	TGTGCCAGCAGCTTCGGGAATGGACAGGGACATGGAGCTTTCTTT	CASSFGNGQGHGAFF
NA	TRBD1	TRBV18	TRBJ1-2	TGTGCCAGCTCACCCGGACAGGACCTCTATGGCTACACCTTC	CASSPGQDLYGYTF
NA	TRBD1	TRBV30	TRBJ1-2	TGTGCCTGGAACAGGGACAGGGGCTCCTATGGCTACACCTTC	CAWNRDRGSYGYTF
NA	NA	TRBV29-1	TRBJ1-1	TGCAGCGTTGAATATCTCTCCCCTTTCTTT	CSVEYLSPFF
NA	NA	TRBV6-5	TRBJ2-7	TGTGCCAGCAGTTACTCGGCAGGGAGGTCTTACGACGAGCAGTACTTC	CASSYSAGRSYDEQYF
NA	TRBD2	TRBV28	TRBJ2-7	TGTGCCAGCAGCCCCAAAATCCTAGCGGGGAAGTCCTACGAGCAGTACTTC	CASSPKILAGKSYEQYF